This paragraph reports one T cell receptor (beta chain). The sample belongs to a study of blood T cell repertoires in COVID-19. Overall study context: Before being deemed recovered, Cohort 3 donors had two negative PCRs, clearance, or symptom resolution. The analysed material was cDNA or gDNA that came from T cells, B-cell-depleted T cells, or PBMCs.

Repertoires were generated with immunoSEQ multiplex PCR, while TCRdb's copy carries only in-frame clones and drops some. The sample carries under 400,000 clones, 80% to 90% recorded once. Recruitment covered about two dozen US areas and drew participants whose ages spanned roughly 18 to 90 years. Cohort assignment relied on participant-reported clinical history. The sample taken for sequencing was PBMCs or T cells enriched from blood (not recorded which). This receptor was obtained from a man aged 40-49 years in a cohort exposed to, infected with or recovered from COVID-19 (not recorded which).

The CDR3 nucleotides read TGTGCCAGCAGCCCCACCCCCGGGACTAGGCGGGAGACCCAGTACTTC. Protein: CASSPTPGTRRETQYF. The chain uses TRBV7-9 and TRBJ2-5, with TRBD2 identical over 8 bases. The CDR3 sequence is 16 residues long. Trimming removed 5 bases from V and 5 bases from J; junction bases left unmatched: 13. CDR1 SEHNR and CDR2 FQNEAQ come from the germline V gene (reference sequence). Combining the CDR3 with reference TRBV7-9 and TRBJ2-5 gives the whole variable domain DTGVSQNPRHKITKRGQNVTFRCDPISEHNRLYWYRQTLGQGPEFLTYFQNEAQLEKSRLLSDRFSAERPKGSFSTLEIQRTEQGDSAMYLCASSPTPGTRRETQYFGPGTRLLVL.